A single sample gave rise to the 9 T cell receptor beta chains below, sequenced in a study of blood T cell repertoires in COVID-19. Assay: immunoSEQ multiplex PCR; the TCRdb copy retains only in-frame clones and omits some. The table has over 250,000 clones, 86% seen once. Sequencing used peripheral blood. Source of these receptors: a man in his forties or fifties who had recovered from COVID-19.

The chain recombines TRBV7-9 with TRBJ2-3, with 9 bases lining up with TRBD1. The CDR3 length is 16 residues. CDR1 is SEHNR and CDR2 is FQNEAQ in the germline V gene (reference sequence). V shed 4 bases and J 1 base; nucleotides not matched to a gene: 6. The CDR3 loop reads CASSSRDRDGTDTQYF. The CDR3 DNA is TGTGCCAGCAGCTCCCGGGACAGGGATGGCACAGATACGCAGTATTTT.

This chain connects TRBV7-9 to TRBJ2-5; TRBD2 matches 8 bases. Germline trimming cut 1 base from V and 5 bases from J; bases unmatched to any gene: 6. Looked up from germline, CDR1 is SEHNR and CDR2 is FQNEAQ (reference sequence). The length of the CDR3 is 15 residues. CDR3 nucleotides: TGTGCCAGCAGCTTAGGAGCGGGAGAGGTTGAGACCCAGTACTTC. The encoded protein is CASSLGAGEVETQYF.

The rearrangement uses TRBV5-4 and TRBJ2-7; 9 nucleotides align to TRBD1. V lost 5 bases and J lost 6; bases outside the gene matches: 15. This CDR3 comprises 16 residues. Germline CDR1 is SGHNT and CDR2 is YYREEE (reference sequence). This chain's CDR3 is CASSFLAWDRDPEQYF. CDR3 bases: TGTGCCAGCAGTTTCTTGGCCTGGGACAGGGATCCCGAGCAGTACTTC.

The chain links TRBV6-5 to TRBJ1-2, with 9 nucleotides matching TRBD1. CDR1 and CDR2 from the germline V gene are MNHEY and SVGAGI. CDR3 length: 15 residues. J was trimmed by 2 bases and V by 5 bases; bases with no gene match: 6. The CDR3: CASSTDRGENYGYTF. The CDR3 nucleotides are TGTGCCAGCAGTACGGACAGGGGCGAAAACTATGGCTACACCTTC.

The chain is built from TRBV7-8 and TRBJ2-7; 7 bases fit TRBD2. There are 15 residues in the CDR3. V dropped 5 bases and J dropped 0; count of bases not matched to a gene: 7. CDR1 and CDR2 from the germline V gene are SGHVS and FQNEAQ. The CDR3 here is CASSRSGSSSYEQYF. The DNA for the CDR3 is TGTGCCAGCAGCCGTAGCGGGTCGAGCTCCTACGAGCAGTACTTC.

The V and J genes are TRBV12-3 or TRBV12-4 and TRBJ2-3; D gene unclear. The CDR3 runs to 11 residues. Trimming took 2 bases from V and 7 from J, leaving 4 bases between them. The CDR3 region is CASSLSYTQYF. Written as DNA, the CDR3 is TGTGCCAGCAGTTTAAGCTATACGCAGTATTTT.

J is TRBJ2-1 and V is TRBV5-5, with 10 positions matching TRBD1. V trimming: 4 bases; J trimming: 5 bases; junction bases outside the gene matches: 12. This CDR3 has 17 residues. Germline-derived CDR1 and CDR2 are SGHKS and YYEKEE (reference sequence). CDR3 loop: CASSQLTRGQGNNEQFF. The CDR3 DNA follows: TGTGCCAGCAGCCAACTCACGAGGGGACAGGGGAACAATGAGCAGTTCTTC.

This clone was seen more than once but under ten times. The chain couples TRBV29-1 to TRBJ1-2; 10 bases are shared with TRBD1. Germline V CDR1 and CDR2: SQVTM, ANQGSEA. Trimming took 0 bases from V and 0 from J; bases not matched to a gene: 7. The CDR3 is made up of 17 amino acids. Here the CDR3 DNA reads TGCAGCGTTGAAGACCAGGACAGGGGGAATCCTAACTATGGCTACACCTTC. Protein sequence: CSVEDQDRGNPNYGYTF. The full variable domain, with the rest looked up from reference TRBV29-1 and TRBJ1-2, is SAVISQKPSRDICQRGTSLTIQCQVDSQVTMMFWYRQQPGQSLTLIATANQGSEATYESGFVIDKFPISRPNLTFSTLTVSNMSPEDSSIYLCSVEDQDRGNPNYGYTFGSGTRLTVV.

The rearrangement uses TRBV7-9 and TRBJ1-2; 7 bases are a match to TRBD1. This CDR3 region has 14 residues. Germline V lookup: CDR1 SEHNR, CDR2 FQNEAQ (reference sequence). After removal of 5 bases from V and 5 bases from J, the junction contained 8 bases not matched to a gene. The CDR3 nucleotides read TGTGCCAGCAGCCCTCGGACAGGATCATATGGCTACACCTTC. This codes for CASSPRTGSYGYTF.